A selection of T cell receptor beta chains follows, all from one sample in a study of vaccination effects on CD4 cells after COVID-19. Profiling relied on immunoSEQ multiplex PCR, and the TCRdb table lists in-frame clones only, not all of them. This sample has 25,000 or so clones; approximately 80% occur once, and the top ten carry about 20%. These TCRs' antigens remain unknown. The material sequenced was CD4+ T cells from PBMCs cultured with HCoV-NL63 spike peptides, taken before COVID-19 vaccination. These receptors all come from a human donor who received a COVID-19 vaccine. The CDR3 runs from the conserved cysteine through the conserved F or W. The order of the fields is V gene, clone size, J gene, D gene, CDR3 DNA, CDR3 protein. The D gene is left open where the match is weak. Size tells how often a clone was seen (once, few, many) or the class of an expanded clone, and some rows leave it out.

V: TRBV4-3; size: NA; J: TRBJ2-4; D: NA; DNA: TGCGCCAGCAGCCAAGGCGGCAGCTCGAAAAACATTCAGTACTTC; CDR3: CASSQGGSSKNIQYF
V: TRBV5-6; size: NA; J: TRBJ2-6; D: NA; DNA: TGTGCCAGCAGCCTGGCCCGAAGGAGGGACTCTGGGGCCAACGTCCTGACTTTC; CDR3: CASSLARRRDSGANVLTF
V: TRBV5-5; size: NA; J: TRBJ2-1; D: TRBD2; DNA: TGTGCCAGCAGCTTGGTGGGGACTAGCGGCTACAATGAGCAGTTCTTC; CDR3: CASSLVGTSGYNEQFF
V: TRBV5-1; size: NA; J: TRBJ2-7; D: TRBD1; DNA: TGCGCCAGCAGACCGACAGGGGGCTTGTACGAGCAGTACTTC; CDR3: CASRPTGGLYEQYF
V: TRBV7-2; size: few; J: TRBJ2-7; D: NA; DNA: TGTGCCAGCAGCTTAACTCCGGACAGCTCCTACGAGCAGTACTTC; CDR3: CASSLTPDSSYEQYF
V: TRBV2; size: NA; J: TRBJ2-3; D: TRBD1; DNA: TGTGCCAGCAGTGATGGACAGGGTTTTGTTACGCAGTATTTT; CDR3: CASSDGQGFVTQYF
V: TRBV12-3/TRBV12-4; size: NA; J: TRBJ2-7; D: NA; DNA: TGTGCCAGCAGTCGACTGAGCTACGAGCAGTACTTC; CDR3: CASSRLSYEQYF
V: TRBV29-1; size: NA; J: TRBJ2-3; D: NA; DNA: TGCAGCGTGAGATCTGTGGGGAGGGATACGCAGTATTTT; CDR3: CSVRSVGRDTQYF
V: TRBV18; size: NA; J: TRBJ2-2; D: TRBD2; DNA: TGTGCCAGCTCATCCGGACTAGCGGGGGTTAACACCGGGGAGCTGTTTTTT; CDR3: CASSSGLAGVNTGELFF
V: TRBV27; size: NA; J: TRBJ2-3; D: NA; DNA: TGTGCCAGCAGGTTGGCTAGCCGGGCAGATACGCAGTATTTT; CDR3: CASRLASRADTQYF
V: TRBV15; size: NA; J: TRBJ1-6; D: NA; DNA: TGTGCCACCAGCAGGGTCCGGGAAGGGACGGCGAATTCACCCCTCCACTTT; CDR3: CATSRVREGTANSPLHF
V: TRBV3-1/TRBV3-2; size: NA; J: TRBJ1-1; D: TRBD1; DNA: TGTGCCAGCAGCCAAGGGACAGGATTGAACACTGAAGCTTTCTTT; CDR3: CASSQGTGLNTEAFF
V: TRBV25-1; size: NA; J: TRBJ2-3; D: TRBD2; DNA: TGTGCCAGCAGTGAAGGACTAGCATCTCTCTCCACAGATACGCAGTATTTT; CDR3: CASSEGLASLSTDTQYF
V: TRBV5-1; size: few; J: TRBJ2-7; D: TRBD2; DNA: TGCGCCAGCAGCTTGCTAGCGGGAGCGTCCGGGGGAGCCGAGCAGTACTTC; CDR3: CASSLLAGASGGAEQYF
V: TRBV28; size: NA; J: TRBJ1-2; D: TRBD1; DNA: TGTGCCAGCAGGAGACCGGGACAGGGGACGGTCTATGGCTACACCTTC; CDR3: CASRRPGQGTVYGYTF
V: TRBV10-3; size: NA; J: TRBJ2-7; D: NA; DNA: TGTGCCATCAGTGAGCAGAACTACGAGCAGTACTTC; CDR3: CAISEQNYEQYF
V: TRBV4-2; size: NA; J: TRBJ2-5; D: NA; DNA: TGTGCCAGCAGCCTCTCAGTTGTTGAGACCCAGTACTTC; CDR3: CASSLSVVETQYF
V: TRBV4-1; size: once; J: TRBJ1-2; D: NA; DNA: TGCGCCAGCAGCCAATCGGAAGGAGCTAACTATGGCTACACCTTC; CDR3: CASSQSEGANYGYTF
V: TRBV18; size: few; J: TRBJ1-2; D: NA; DNA: TGTGCCAGCTCACCCCGGGGAGCTAACTATGGCTACACCTTC; CDR3: CASSPRGANYGYTF
V: TRBV3-1/TRBV3-2; size: NA; J: TRBJ2-3; D: NA; DNA: TGTGCCAGCAGTCCCGGGGACCTCGGGGCCGCAGATACGCAGTATTTT; CDR3: CASSPGDLGAADTQYF
V: TRBV6-5; size: NA; J: TRBJ2-5; D: TRBD1; DNA: TGTGCCAGCAGTTACAGACAGGGGGCTTGGGAGACCCAGTACTTC; CDR3: CASSYRQGAWETQYF
V: TRBV2; size: few; J: TRBJ1-1; D: NA; DNA: TGTGCCAGCAGTGGGGCAGGGGCCGAAGCTTTCTTT; CDR3: CASSGAGAEAFF
V: TRBV4-2; size: NA; J: TRBJ1-6; D: NA; DNA: TGTGCCAGCAGCCAAGATTCGGATTCACCCCTCCACTTT; CDR3: CASSQDSDSPLHF
V: TRBV18; size: NA; J: TRBJ1-2; D: NA; DNA: TGTGCCAGCTCACCAACAAACTATGGCTACACCTTC; CDR3: CASSPTNYGYTF
V: TRBV5-4; size: NA; J: TRBJ2-5; D: NA; DNA: TGTGCCAGCAGCCTGGGTCGGCTAGAAGGACAAGAGACCCAGTACTTC; CDR3: CASSLGRLEGQETQYF
V: TRBV27; size: NA; J: TRBJ2-7; D: NA; DNA: TGTGCCAGCAGTTTAATTAGGGGGTCCACCTCCTACGAGCAGTACTTC; CDR3: CASSLIRGSTSYEQYF
V: TRBV29-1; size: NA; J: TRBJ2-3; D: NA; DNA: TGCAGCGGGGGTTTTTCGAGTACAGATACGCAGTATTTT; CDR3: CSGGFSSTDTQYF
V: TRBV7-9; size: once; J: TRBJ2-4; D: TRBD2; DNA: TGTGCCAGCAGCTTGTACGGCGGGGGTCTAAGTAACATTCAGTACTTC; CDR3: CASSLYGGGLSNIQYF
V: TRBV6-5; size: NA; J: TRBJ2-1; D: NA; DNA: TGTGCCAGCAGTTATGGGCAGTTAAGCTCCTACAATGAGCAGTTCTTC; CDR3: CASSYGQLSSYNEQFF
V: TRBV5-8; size: NA; J: TRBJ2-4; D: NA; DNA: TGTGCCAGCAGCACGCCCCGGGAGCCAAACATTCAGTACTTC; CDR3: CASSTPREPNIQYF
V: TRBV11-2; size: NA; J: TRBJ2-2; D: NA; DNA: TGTGCCAGCAGCCCAGAGGGACCAGAAACCGGGGAGCTGTTTTTT; CDR3: CASSPEGPETGELFF
V: TRBV19; size: NA; J: TRBJ1-2; D: NA; DNA: TGTGCCAGTTCTCCCAGCGGGGGAGGGGACGGCTACACCTTC; CDR3: CASSPSGGGDGYTF
V: TRBV5-1; size: once; J: TRBJ1-6; D: NA; DNA: TGCGCCAGCAGCTTGGTAGTTGGGAGGGTCGGATCACCCCTCCACTTT; CDR3: CASSLVVGRVGSPLHF
V: TRBV11-2; size: once; J: TRBJ2-2; D: NA; DNA: TGTGCCAGCAGCCCACAGGGATATGGGGAGCTGTTTTTT; CDR3: CASSPQGYGELFF
V: TRBV7-9; size: few; J: TRBJ1-5; D: NA; DNA: TGTGCCAGCAGCTTAGGGGAGGCAGGCCAGCATTTT; CDR3: CASSLGEAGQHF
V: TRBV18; size: few; J: TRBJ1-1; D: NA; DNA: TGTGCCAGCTCATCGCAGGGGATTGAAGCTTTCTTT; CDR3: CASSSQGIEAFF
V: TRBV6-2/TRBV6-3; size: NA; J: TRBJ1-1; D: NA; DNA: TGTGCCAGCATCCCCGGGGGGCAGAACACTGAAGCTTTCTTT; CDR3: CASIPGGQNTEAFF
V: TRBV6-5; size: NA; J: TRBJ1-5; D: TRBD1; DNA: TGTGCCAGCAGTTCGAGACAGGGGCTTGGTAATCAGCCCCAGCATTTT; CDR3: CASSSRQGLGNQPQHF
V: TRBV29-1; size: NA; J: TRBJ2-3; D: TRBD1; DNA: TGCAGCGTTGGGGACAGGGATACGCAGTATTTT; CDR3: CSVGDRDTQYF
V: TRBV5-4; size: NA; J: TRBJ1-1; D: NA; DNA: TGTGCCAGCAGCACACAGGAGGGGGGACATACTGAAGCTTTCTTT; CDR3: CASSTQEGGHTEAFF
V: TRBV29-1; size: NA; J: TRBJ2-3; D: TRBD2; DNA: TGCAGCGTTCAAACCGTAGCGGGACGCACAGATACGCAGTATTTT; CDR3: CSVQTVAGRTDTQYF
V: TRBV27; size: NA; J: TRBJ2-2; D: TRBD2; DNA: TGTGCCAGCAGTCCGGGACTAGCGGGAATGACCGGGGAGCTGTTTTTT; CDR3: CASSPGLAGMTGELFF
V: TRBV15; size: NA; J: TRBJ2-4; D: NA; DNA: TGTGCCACCAGCAGAGACTATCAGGGCATTCAGTACTTC; CDR3: CATSRDYQGIQYF
V: TRBV3-1/TRBV3-2; size: NA; J: TRBJ1-2; D: NA; DNA: TGTGCCAGCAGCCAAGGTTCCCATGCAGCTAACTATGGCTACACCTTC; CDR3: CASSQGSHAANYGYTF
V: TRBV5-8; size: NA; J: TRBJ1-2; D: NA; DNA: TGTGCCAGCAGCTTCGGACAGCAATGGACTAACTATGGCTACACCTTC; CDR3: CASSFGQQWTNYGYTF
V: TRBV3-1/TRBV3-2; size: NA; J: TRBJ2-5; D: NA; DNA: TGTGCCAGCAGCCAAGTCAGGCTAGCGAAGGGTGATGAGACCCAGTACTTC; CDR3: CASSQVRLAKGDETQYF
V: TRBV30; size: NA; J: TRBJ2-7; D: NA; DNA: TGTGCCTCTCACCCACCTACAGGGACCAACGAGCAGTACTTC; CDR3: CASHPPTGTNEQYF
V: TRBV5-1; size: NA; J: TRBJ2-3; D: NA; DNA: TGCGCCAGCAGCTTTGATGGGTTTTCCCCTATGGGGGGCACAGATACGCAGTATTTT; CDR3: CASSFDGFSPMGGTDTQYF
V: TRBV4-1; size: once; J: TRBJ2-2; D: TRBD2; DNA: TGCGCCAGCAGCCAAGGGCCCTTAGGGGCGGGGGGAAACACCGGGGAGCTGTTTTTT; CDR3: CASSQGPLGAGGNTGELFF
V: TRBV5-1; size: NA; J: TRBJ2-3; D: NA; DNA: TGCGCCAGCAGCACCGGGACCTCTCTGAGGACAGATACGCAGTATTTT; CDR3: CASSTGTSLRTDTQYF
V: TRBV28; size: NA; J: TRBJ1-4; D: NA; DNA: TGTGCCAGCAGTTTATCAGCCCTTTTTATGACTAATGAAAAACTGTTTTTT; CDR3: CASSLSALFMTNEKLFF